These 20 T cell receptor beta chains were all obtained from the same sample, sequenced in a study of blood T cells in healthy people across ages. The use of a sample-barcoded 5' primer and a J-beta primer mix characterized a second PCR of roughly 6 to 11 cycles. TCRdb recomputed calls from the 5' RACE reads with MiXCR, one row per CDR3 protein. The profile shows 650,000 to 700,000 distinct CDR3 sequences, approximately 29% of them singletons. Input material: blood. The receptors shown here come from an elderly woman in good health.

This clonotype was recorded many times. The rearrangement joins TRBV7-2 to TRBJ2-7, with D possibly being TRBD2 (6 bases). The CDR3 has 14 residues. V dropped 5 bases and J dropped 7 bases, with 18 bases sitting between them. Germline CDR1 and CDR2: SGHTA and FQGNSA. The chain's CDR3 is CASSTSPGYGEQYF. The CDR3 nucleotides read TGTGCCAGCAGCACTAGCCCAGGGTATGGGGAGCAGTACTTC.

The V call is TRBV14, the J call TRBJ2-7; D remains unclear. CDR1 and CDR2 (germline): SGHDN, FVKESK. V was shortened by 4 bases and J by 6 bases, with 16 bases between the two germline ends. The CDR3 sequence is 14 residues long. CDR3 DNA sequence: TGTGCCAGCAGCCCTCGGATAGCCTCGGGCGAGCAGTACTTC. Amino acids: CASSPRIASGEQYF.

Points on this clonotype: One base away lies a much larger clone, so this may be a sequencing read error. The J gene is TRBJ2-7, the V gene TRBV7-6; tentative D call: TRBD2 (5 bases). V lost 5 bases and J 2 bases, leaving 13 bases between the germline ends. CDR1 and CDR2 from the germline V gene are SGHVS and FNYEAQ. The CDR3 has 14 amino acids. The CDR3: CASSVTGDPYEQYF. In nucleotides, the CDR3 is TGTGCCAGCAGCGTTACCGGGGATCCCTACGAGCAGTACTTC.

This chain links TRBV6-1 with TRBJ2-1; 11 bases match TRBD2. J was trimmed by 5 bases and V by 4 bases; bases with no gene match: 1. CDR1 is MNHNS and CDR2 is SASEGT in the germline V gene. CDR3 length equals 14 residues. The CDR3 DNA reads as TGTGCCAGCAGTGTAGCGGGGGGGGACAATGAGCAGTTCTTC. Residues: CASSVAGGDNEQFF.

The chain joins TRBV29-1 to TRBJ2-3; TRBD2 matches 9 bases. V trimming: 7 bases; J trimming: 3 bases; junction bases outside the gene matches: 8. From germline, CDR1 is SQVTM and CDR2 ANQGSEA. The CDR3 has 14 residues. The CDR3 loop is CSAPGGLATDTQYF. The DNA of the CDR3 is TGCAGCGCCCCTGGGGGACTAGCAACAGATACGCAGTATTTT.

In the case of this clonotype: This could be a read error, since a much larger clone is one nucleotide away. The rearrangement uses TRBV11-1 and TRBJ2-6; D is possibly TRBD1 or TRBD2 (5 bases each). The CDR3 loop spans 15 amino acids. Germline assignment: CDR1 SGHAT and CDR2 FQDESV (reference sequence). The CDR3 sequence: CASSVGGSGANVRTF. CDR3 DNA: TGTGCCAGCAGCGTCGGAGGCTCTGGGGCCAACGTCCGGACTTTC.

This clonotype was picked up a small number of times. A much larger clonotype is one base distant, so this may be a read error. The gene calls are TRBV12-3 or TRBV12-4 and TRBJ1-4; D gene unclear. There are 13 residues in the CDR3. Trimming cost V 2 bases and J 11 bases, with 12 bases left between them. In nucleotides, the CDR3 is TGTGCCAGCAGTTTAACCCGAGGTGAGAAACTGTTTTTT. It yields the protein CASSLTRGEKLFF.

A note on this clonotype: The final CDR3 position lacks the conserved phenylalanine or tryptophan, pointing to a likely read error. The rearrangement links TRBV29-1 to TRBJ2-3; perhaps D is TRBD1 or TRBD2 (5 bases each). This CDR3 is 12 amino acids long. Germline lookup yields CDR1 SQVTM and CDR2 ANQGSEA. V was cut by 6 bases and J by 2 bases, with 9 bases left in between. CDR3: CSVGRVTDTQYL. DNA of the CDR3: TGCAGCGTGGGGCGGGTCACAGATACGCAGTATTTG.

The V and J genes are TRBV20-1 and TRBJ2-5; TRBD2 aligns across 14 bases. The CDR3 is made up of 16 amino acids. Germline-derived CDR1 and CDR2 are DFQATT and SNEGSKA (reference sequence). V gave up 5 bases and J gave up 4 bases; unmatched junction bases: 9. This CDR3 reads CSAGTGTSGSRETQYF. In DNA, the CDR3 is TGCAGTGCTGGAACTGGGACTAGCGGGAGTAGAGAGACCCAGTACTTC.

The V gene is TRBV20-1, the J gene TRBJ2-3; 8 nucleotides line up with TRBD2. The V segment lost 1 base and the J segment 4 bases; nucleotides outside the gene matches: 10. The CDR3 has 16 amino acids. From germline, CDR1 is DFQATT and CDR2 SNEGSKA (reference sequence). The CDR3 is CSARVRTSGQADTQYF. CDR3 nucleotide sequence: TGCAGTGCTAGAGTCCGAACTAGCGGCCAGGCAGATACGCAGTATTTT.

This clonotype was found many times. The genes are TRBV11-2 and TRBJ2-7; possibly TRBD1 or TRBD2 for D (5 bases each). The CDR3 has 13 amino acids. Germline values: CDR1 SGHAT, CDR2 FQNNGV. V shed 5 bases and J shed 0 bases, with 8 bases lying between them. The CDR3 loop reads CASSRGTSYEQYF. In nucleotides, the CDR3 is TGTGCCAGCAGCCGGGGCACCTCCTACGAGCAGTACTTC.

Comments on this clonotype: This may be a read error, as it is one base from a much larger clone. This chain uses TRBV4-2 with TRBJ1-2, with unresolved D. The CDR3 consists of 15 residues. The V and J ends lost 0 bases and 2 bases respectively, with 10 bases between them. Germline V gene lookup returns CDR1 LGHNA and CDR2 YNFKEQ. This CDR3 reads CASSQEQNGNYGYTF. The CDR3 DNA reads TGTGCCAGCAGCCAAGAGCAGAACGGAAACTATGGCTACACCTTC.

A note on this clonotype: This may be a read error, as it is one base from a much larger clone. V and J are TRBV3-1 and TRBJ2-5, with 8 nucleotides matching TRBD2. The junction had 7 bases not matched to a gene; V was cut back by 1 base and J by 9 bases. Germline lookup yields CDR1 LGHDT and CDR2 YNNKEL (reference sequence). The CDR3 extends over 14 amino acids. CDR3 nucleotides: TGTGCCAGCAGCCAAGTGAAAGCGCGGGGGGCCCAGTACTTC. Translating gives CASSQVKARGAQYF.

This clonotype was seen a few times. The chain links TRBV6-6 to TRBJ1-1; D remains unclear. Germline CDR1 is MNHNY and CDR2 is SVGAGI (reference sequence). The germline V and J ends were trimmed by 2 bases and 2 bases, with 6 bases remaining between them. This CDR3 spans 13 amino acids. The CDR3 DNA sequence: TGTGCCAGCAGTTACCACCCCAACACTGAAGCTTTCTTT. This encodes CASSYHPNTEAFF.

The table lists this clonotype with many counts. The chain's CDR3 is CASRTGGYGYTF. In nucleotides, the CDR3 is TGTGCCAGCAGAACAGGGGGCTATGGCTACACCTTC. The chain combines TRBV7-9 with TRBJ1-2; 8 bases line up with TRBD1. This CDR3 contains 12 residues. The V gene end was trimmed by 6 bases and the J gene end by 4 bases; junction bases not matched to a gene: 1. Looked up from germline, CDR1 is SEHNR and CDR2 is FQNEAQ (reference sequence).

Ten or more counts support this clonotype. The chain carries TRBV20-1 and TRBJ1-5; TRBD1 is a possible D gene (5 bases). The CDR3 sequence is 14 residues long. Trimming stripped 7 bases from V and 0 bases from J, with 13 bases between. The V gene's germline CDR1 is DFQATT and CDR2 SNEGSKA (reference sequence). CDR3 nucleotides: TGCAGTGTTCAGGACACCAATAGCAATCAGCCCCAGCATTTT. This gives the protein CSVQDTNSNQPQHF.

This clonotype has at least ten counts. The rearrangement uses TRBV4-1 and TRBJ2-4, with 8 bases matching TRBD2. The CDR3 spans 15 residues. Germline lookup yields CDR1 MGHRA and CDR2 YSYEKL. V lost 1 base to trimming and J lost 3 bases; unmatched junction nucleotides: 2. The CDR3 sequence: CASSQVLAGKNIQYF. DNA of the CDR3: TGCGCCAGCAGCCAAGTTCTAGCGGGCAAAAACATTCAGTACTTC.

This clonotype is a singleton in its sample. V and J are TRBV5-1 and TRBJ2-3; 8 bases are shared with TRBD2. V trimming: 4 bases; J trimming: 3 bases; junction bases outside the gene matches: 4. Germline lookup yields CDR1 SGHRS and CDR2 YFSETQ. The CDR3 runs 14 residues. The CDR3 here is CASSPGLETDTQYF. The CDR3 DNA sequence: TGCGCCAGCAGCCCGGGACTAGAAACAGATACGCAGTATTTT. The full variable domain, completed using reference TRBV5-1 and TRBJ2-3, is KAGVTQTPRYLIKTRGQQVTLSCSPISGHRSVSWYQQTPGQGLQFLFEYFSETQRNKGNFPGRFSGRQFSNSRSEMNVSTLELGDSALYLCASSPGLETDTQYFGPGTRLTVL.

This clonotype was counted ten times or more. The chain employs TRBV29-1 and TRBJ2-1; TRBD2 agrees at 10 bases. Germline CDR1 reads SQVTM; CDR2 reads ANQGSEA. V shed 5 bases, J shed 5 bases, and the junction held 6 bases outside the gene matches. CDR3 length: 14 amino acids. Here the CDR3 DNA reads TGCAGCGTTTCGACTAGCGGGCTGAACAATGAGCAGTTCTTC. Amino acid sequence: CSVSTSGLNNEQFF.

This clonotype was counted many times. The chain joins TRBV7-3 to TRBJ2-1; 12 bases fit TRBD2. The germline CDR1 and CDR2 sequences are SGHTA and FQGTGA. CDR3 length: 14 residues. V was pared by 4 bases and J by 12 bases, with 7 bases of the junction left unmatched. CDR3 DNA: TGTGCCAGCAGCTCTTCTAGCGGGGGGGCCGGGCAGTTCTTC. This translates into CASSSSSGGAGQFF. Variable domain in full (rest from reference TRBV7-3 and TRBJ2-1): GAGVSQTPSNKVTEKGKYVELRCDPISGHTALYWYRQSLGQGPEFLIYFQGTGAADDSGLPNDRFFAVRPEGSVSTLKIQRTERGDSAVYLCASSSSSGGAGQFFGPGTRLTVL.